The 26 T cell receptor beta chains given below trace back to one sample, sequenced in a study of T-cell reconstitution after alpha-beta-depleted transplantation in children. Preparation of the TCRbeta library was carried out with unique molecular identifiers. TCRdb analysed the PCR reads with MiXCR anew, one entry per CDR3 protein. Counted here are roughly 500,000 distinct CDR3 sequences, over 9.5% occurring once; the ten biggest clones make up 2%. The sample was PBMCs, taken before TCRalphabeta/CD19-depleted stem cell transplant. The receptors derive from a child between 2 and 9 years old with inherited bone marrow failure, due to receive a stem cell transplant.

In its sample, this clonotype was seen many times. This chain connects TRBV5-1 to TRBJ1-1; tentative D call: TRBD1 (5 bases). CDR3 size: 15 residues. With 0 bases removed from V and 4 bases from J, the gap between germline ends came to 13 bases. CDR1 is SGHRS, CDR2 YFSETQ, per germline. CDR3: CASSLVPREVTEAFF. CDR3 coding DNA: TGCGCCAGCAGCTTGGTGCCCAGGGAAGTCACTGAAGCTTTCTTT.

This clonotype was recorded at least ten times. The rearrangement links TRBV6-2 or TRBV6-3 to TRBJ1-5; no reliable D call. Germline V gene data show CDR1 as MNHEY and CDR2 as SVGEGT. V lost 4 bases and J lost 7, with 20 bases in between. The CDR3 has 16 residues. CDR3 in DNA: TGTGCCAGCAGTTCCCGGAAACCGGGGTTGGTGCAGCCCCAGCATTTT. It translates to CASSSRKPGLVQPQHF.

This clonotype turned up a few times. This CDR3 is CAWDSGTGVGEQFF. CDR3 sequence (DNA): TGTGCCTGGGATTCCGGGACAGGGGTGGGTGAGCAGTTCTTC. This rearrangement joins TRBV30 to TRBJ2-1; 10 bases match TRBD1. This CDR3 has 14 residues. The germline CDR1 and CDR2 sequences are GTSNPN and SVGIG (reference sequence). J lost 9 bases, V lost 5 bases, and 10 bases had no gene match. Using reference TRBV30 and TRBJ2-1 for the parts outside the CDR3, the full variable domain is SQTIHQWPATLVQPVGSPLSLECTVEGTSNPNLYWYRQAAGRGLQLLFYSVGIGQISSEVPQNLSASRPQDRQFILSSKKLLLSDSGFYLCAWDSGTGVGEQFFGPGTRLTVL.

V usage is TRBV2 and J usage is TRBJ2-5; tentatively, D is TRBD2 (5 bases). Trimming removed 5 bases at V and 4 bases at J, with 11 bases between. The CDR3 totals 13 residues. Germline V lookup: CDR1 SNHLY, CDR2 FYNNEI. CDR3 amino acids: CASSNEGRETQYF. DNA for the CDR3: TGTGCCAGCAGTAATGAGGGCAGAGAGACCCAGTACTTC.

This chain joins TRBV30 and TRBJ1-1; the match to TRBD1 covers 7 bases. V was clipped by 1 base and J by 0 bases; unmatched bases: 11. CDR1 and CDR2 from the germline V gene are GTSNPN and SVGIG (reference sequence). CDR3 length: 17 amino acids. CDR3 bases: TGTGCCTGGAGTGAAAAGGGGGCGCCGAATATGAACACTGAAGCTTTCTTT. It translates to CAWSEKGAPNMNTEAFF.

This clonotype was counted at least ten times. The rearrangement joins TRBV11-2 to TRBJ2-1; the match to TRBD1 covers 8 bases. Germline V lookup: CDR1 SGHAT, CDR2 FQNNGV. This CDR3 is built from 15 residues. Losses at the gene ends were 6 bases for V and 8 bases for J; bases not matched to a gene: 12. DNA of the CDR3: TGTGCCAGCAGACCTCTCGGACAGGGAAGCGATGAGCAGTTCTTC. Its protein is CASRPLGQGSDEQFF.

This clonotype has at least ten counts. This chain joins TRBV20-1 and TRBJ1-3; D gene uncertain. Germline CDR1 DFQATT, CDR2 SNEGSKA (reference sequence). The CDR3 is 15 residues long. With 1 base removed from V and 0 bases from J, the gap between germline ends came to 10 bases. CDR3 bases: TGCAGTGCTAGAGCCCTGCGACGCTCTGGAAACACCATATATTTT. Amino acids: CSARALRRSGNTIYF.

This clonotype occurred many times. The chain carries TRBV20-1 and TRBJ2-1, with D perhaps matching TRBD2 (5 bases). Germline loops: CDR1 DFQATT, CDR2 SNEGSKA (reference sequence). V lost 1 base, J lost 4 bases, and 14 bases lay in between. The CDR3 has 15 amino acids. The CDR3 sequence is CSARVTGFPYNEQFF. CDR3 DNA sequence: TGCAGTGCTAGAGTGACGGGGTTTCCGTACAATGAGCAGTTCTTC.

This clonotype came up many times. The V gene is TRBV19, the J gene TRBJ2-5; D not resolved. Germline loops: CDR1 LNHDA, CDR2 SQIVND (reference sequence). This CDR3 has 13 residues. Trimming took off 3 bases at V and 5 bases at J, with 10 bases between the two ends. CDR3 sequence reads: CASSIGPAETQYF. CDR3 bases: TGTGCCAGTAGTATTGGTCCAGCGGAGACCCAGTACTTC.

Many counts were recorded for this clonotype. This rearrangement joins TRBV4-3 to TRBJ2-3; 8 bases fit TRBD2. The V gene end was trimmed by 0 bases and the J gene end by 4 bases; junction bases not matched to a gene: 6. This CDR3 spans 16 amino acids. Germline CDR1 LGHNA, CDR2 YSLEER. In nucleotides, the CDR3 is TGCGCCAGCAGCCAAGAGGCAACTAGCGGCCCAGATACGCAGTATTTT. It yields the protein CASSQEATSGPDTQYF.

This clonotype was recorded many times. The chain links TRBV5-1 to TRBJ1-2; 11 bases map to TRBD1. Per germline, CDR1 SGHRS and CDR2 YFSETQ. J gave up 4 bases and V 4 bases, and 3 bases lay outside the gene matches. The CDR3 sequence is 14 residues long. CDR3 coding DNA: TGCGCCAGCAGCCTGGGGACAGGGGGCTATGGCTACACCTTC. This sequence encodes CASSLGTGGYGYTF.

This rearrangement joins TRBV6-5 to TRBJ2-7; 7 bases line up with TRBD1. V gave up 6 bases and J gave up 2 bases; unmatched junction bases: 16. This CDR3 is 17 amino acids long. The germline CDR1 and CDR2 sequences are MNHEY and SVGAGI. The DNA for the CDR3 is TGTGCCAGCAGATCCATCTCCAGGGGGTTTGGCACCTACGAGCAGTACTTC. This gives the protein CASRSISRGFGTYEQYF.

A few counts support this clonotype. The chain carries TRBV27 and TRBJ2-5; TRBD1 aligns across 9 bases. With V trimmed by 8 bases and J by 4 bases, 5 bases remained unmatched. The CDR3 is made up of 13 amino acids. Germline V gives CDR1 MNHEY, CDR2 SMNVEV (reference sequence). CDR3 sequence: CASRTGGPETQYF. Here the CDR3 DNA reads TGTGCCAGCCGAACAGGGGGCCCAGAGACCCAGTACTTC.

Note on this clonotype: This may be a read error: a much more frequent sequence differs by one nucleotide. The rearrangement uses TRBV29-1 and TRBJ1-2; 10 positions match TRBD1. There are 14 residues in the CDR3. Per the germline V gene, CDR1 is SQVTM and CDR2 is ANQGSEA. The V gene end was trimmed by 3 bases and the J gene end by 3 bases; junction bases not matched to a gene: 4. CDR3 sequence: CSVDGTGADYGYTF. For the CDR3, the DNA is TGCAGCGTTGACGGGACAGGGGCGGACTATGGCTACACCTTC.

The V and J genes are TRBV11-2 and TRBJ2-7; D might be TRBD2 (6 bases). The length of the CDR3 is 18 residues. Trimming removed 2 bases at V and 7 bases at J, with 27 bases between. CDR1 and CDR2 from the germline V gene are SGHAT and FQNNGV. CDR3 sequence (DNA): TGTGCCAGCAGCTTAAAGTCTTACCCGGGACTGCCCAAACCGGAGCAGTACTTC. The encoded protein is CASSLKSYPGLPKPEQYF.

The genes are TRBV7-2 and TRBJ2-3; TRBD2 aligns across 7 bases. The CDR3 contains 13 residues. V shed 11 bases and J 4 bases; nucleotides not matched to a gene: 9. Germline-derived CDR1 and CDR2 are SGHTA and FQGNSA. The CDR3 protein is CAGRAGTADTQYF. CDR3 nucleotides: TGTGCCGGACGAGCGGGAACCGCAGATACGCAGTATTTT.

The chain recombines TRBV10-3 with TRBJ2-7; D may be TRBD1 (6 bases). Per the germline V gene, CDR1 is ENHRY and CDR2 is SYGVKD. V was pared by 0 bases and J by 6 bases, with 21 bases between. The length of the CDR3 is 17 residues. The DNA for the CDR3 is TGTGCCATCAGTGAGTCGTCTTTGGACAGCCCTCTCTTCGAGCAGTACTTC. It encodes CAISESSLDSPLFEQYF.

This clonotype appeared many times. The chain has TRBV28 and TRBJ2-2, with D unresolved. Per the germline V gene, CDR1 is MDHEN and CDR2 is SYDVKM. The CDR3 extends over 16 amino acids. V lost 5 bases, J lost 2 bases, and 15 bases lay in between. CDR3: CASSIPGNANTGELFF. CDR3 sequence (DNA): TGTGCCAGCAGTATCCCCGGAAATGCCAACACCGGGGAGCTGTTTTTT.

This clonotype was found many times. The rearrangement uses TRBV28 and TRBJ2-5, with 12 bases lining up with TRBD2. The CDR3 consists of 16 residues. Germline V CDR1 and CDR2: MDHEN, SYDVKM. V shed 5 bases, J shed 2 bases, and the junction held 6 bases outside the gene matches. The CDR3 bases are TGTGCCAGCAGTCCCCCGGGACTAGCGGGTCAAGAGACCCAGTACTTC. This translates into CASSPPGLAGQETQYF. Based on the CDR3 plus reference TRBV28 and TRBJ2-5, the full variable domain is DVKVTQSSRYLVKRTGEKVFLECVQDMDHENMFWYRQDPGLGLRLIYFSYDVKMKEKGDIPEGYSVSREKKERFSLILESASTNQTSMYLCASSPPGLAGQETQYFGPGTRLLVL.

This clonotype has a count of ten or more. The chain employs TRBV5-1 and TRBJ1-1; TRBD1 aligns across 8 bases. CDR1 SGHRS and CDR2 YFSETQ come from the germline V gene. The CDR3 spans 14 residues. Germline trimming cut 4 bases from V and 7 bases from J; bases unmatched to any gene: 9. CDR3 nucleotide sequence: TGCGCCAGCAGCCCCGGACAGGGCGGCGGTGAAGCTTTCTTT. Protein sequence: CASSPGQGGGEAFF.

This chain connects TRBV27 to TRBJ2-5, with a possible D match to TRBD1 (6 bases). The germline gives CDR1 MNHEY, CDR2 SMNVEV (reference sequence). The CDR3 has 16 residues. Trimming removed 1 base from V and 5 bases from J, with 17 bases in between. CDR3 loop: CASSLYGTLVGETQYF. In DNA, the CDR3 is TGTGCCAGCAGTTTATATGGGACACTCGTCGGGGAGACCCAGTACTTC.

This clonotype was detected many times. The chain recombines TRBV12-3 or TRBV12-4 with TRBJ2-3, with TRBD2 as a possible D gene (6 bases). V shed 5 bases and J shed 4 bases, with 10 bases lying between them. CDR3 size: 13 residues. The CDR3 region is CASSPRLADTQYF. The CDR3, as DNA: TGTGCCAGCAGTCCTCGACTAGCAGATACGCAGTATTTT.

This clonotype was observed a single time. This may stem from a read error, because a much larger clone lies one nucleotide away. This chain connects TRBV20-1 to TRBJ2-3, with 10 positions matching TRBD2. V shed 6 bases and J 2 bases; nucleotides not matched to a gene: 8. Germline assignment: CDR1 DFQATT and CDR2 SNEGSKA (reference sequence). The length of the CDR3 is 15 residues. CDR3 loop: CSAEGTSEITDTQYF. The CDR3 DNA is TGCAGTGCCGAGGGGACTAGCGAGATCACAGATACGCAGTATTTT.

This clonotype was counted at least ten times. The V gene is TRBV18, the J gene TRBJ1-1; D not certain. This CDR3 is built from 12 residues. In germline, CDR1 is KGHSH, CDR2 LQKENI. The ends were cut back, 3 bases at V and 5 bases at J, with 7 bases in the middle. CDR3 residues: CASSPRRTEAFF. CDR3 nucleotide sequence: TGTGCCAGCTCACCTAGGCGGACTGAAGCTTTCTTT.

The table lists this clonotype with many counts. The CDR3 DNA follows: TGTGCCAGCAGCTTCGGCAGAATCACAGATACGCAGTATTTT. The encoded protein is CASSFGRITDTQYF. V gene TRBV11-2 combines with J gene TRBJ2-3; no reliable D call. The germline V gene encodes CDR1 SGHAT and CDR2 FQNNGV. The CDR3 has 14 residues. Trimming shortened V by 3 bases and J by 2 bases, and 9 bases separated the two germline ends.

This clonotype was counted ten times or more. The chain is built from TRBV4-3 and TRBJ2-3; 9 positions agree with TRBD2. The CDR3 loop spans 16 amino acids. Looked up from germline, CDR1 is LGHNA and CDR2 is YSLEER. The V segment lost 1 base and the J segment 4 bases; nucleotides outside the gene matches: 6. The CDR3 DNA reads TGCGCCAGCAGCCAAGTGGCGGGAGGGCCAGCAGATACGCAGTATTTT. This gives the protein CASSQVAGGPADTQYF.